The 23 T cell receptor beta chains below were found in one sample sequenced in a study of blood T cell repertoires in COVID-19 (dated by TCRdb to the early 2020s). The library was built by means of the immunoSEQ multiplex PCR assay. TCRdb stores this immuneACCESS table with in-frame sequences only. Part of the clones is absent; in the studies checked, under half of the shortfall reflects unresolved V genes, and no reason is known for the rest. Present in this sample are approximately 130,000 clones, around 78% of which were seen just once. 10% to 12% of the sample is held by the ten biggest clonotypes. Sequencing was carried out using peripheral blood. These receptors came from a human donor in a cohort sampled during active COVID-19.

V and J are TRBV7-2 and TRBJ2-3; 8 nucleotides line up with TRBD2. The germline V gene encodes CDR1 SGHTA and CDR2 FQGNSA. Trimming removed 5 bases from V and 0 bases from J; junction bases left unmatched: 16. This CDR3 is built from 19 residues. The CDR3 nucleotides read TGTGCCAGCAGCCACCCCGTGTTGGGCGGGGGGACTAGCACAGATACGCAGTATTTT. Amino acid sequence: CASSHPVLGGGTSTDTQYF.

The V call is TRBV5-1, the J call TRBJ1-3, with TRBD1 matching 7 bases. J was trimmed by 1 base and V by 6 bases; bases with no gene match: 16. This CDR3 comprises 18 residues. CDR1 and CDR2 (germline): SGHRS, YFSETQ. CDR3 residues: CASTPGWQGVASGNTIYF. The CDR3 nucleotides are TGCGCCAGCACCCCCGGATGGCAGGGGGTTGCTTCTGGAAACACCATATATTTT. The whole variable domain, filled in from reference TRBV5-1 and TRBJ1-3, reads KAGVTQTPRYLIKTRGQQVTLSCSPISGHRSVSWYQQTPGQGLQFLFEYFSETQRNKGNFPGRFSGRQFSNSRSEMNVSTLELGDSALYLCASTPGWQGVASGNTIYFGEGSWLTVV.

The genes are TRBV14 and TRBJ1-2; D is undetermined. Trimming cost V 1 base and J 8 bases, with 8 bases left between them. The CDR3 covers 12 residues. CDR1 and CDR2 from the germline V gene are SGHDN and FVKESK. CDR3 nucleotide sequence: TGTGCCAGCAGCCAAGGAGGGTCGGGCTACACCTTC. Amino acids: CASSQGGSGYTF.

This chain connects TRBV18 to TRBJ2-4, with 9 bases identical to TRBD1. This CDR3 has 15 residues. Germline V CDR1 and CDR2: KGHSH, LQKENI. The trim removed 3 bases at V and 7 bases at J, leaving 7 bases unmatched. The CDR3 bases are TGTGCCAGCTCACCCTCCGGGACAGGGCGGAACATTCAGTACTTC. Its protein product is CASSPSGTGRNIQYF.

The chain has TRBV6-1 and TRBJ2-2, with 8 positions matching TRBD1. The CDR3 extends over 14 amino acids. The V segment lost 3 bases and the J segment 6 bases; nucleotides outside the gene matches: 3. Germline CDR1 and CDR2: MNHNS and SASEGT. DNA for the CDR3: TGTGCCAGCAGTGACCGACAGGGGTCCGGGGAGCTGTTTTTT. This encodes CASSDRQGSGELFF.

The CDR3: CASRPYRDEAFF. CDR3 coding DNA: TGTGCCAGCAGACCCTACAGAGATGAAGCTTTCTTT. The genes are TRBV6-6 and TRBJ1-1; D ambiguous. V lost 6 bases to trimming and J lost 7 bases, with 12 bases between them. The CDR3 is 12 residues long. Germline CDR1 and CDR2: MNHNY and SVGAGI (reference sequence).

The V gene is TRBV18, the J gene TRBJ1-6; perhaps TRBD1 as D (5 bases). Trimming took 3 bases from V and 8 from J, leaving 11 bases between them. The V gene's germline CDR1 is KGHSH and CDR2 LQKENI. The CDR3 spans 14 residues. CDR3 sequence (DNA): TGTGCCAGCTCACCGGGCAGGGCAGATTCACCCCTCCACTTT. This encodes CASSPGRADSPLHF.

The V gene is TRBV12-3 or TRBV12-4, the J gene TRBJ1-5; TRBD1 matches at 7 bases. The junction had 7 bases not matched to a gene; V was cut back by 6 bases and J by 8 bases. The CDR3 contains 13 residues. The DNA of the CDR3 is TGTGCCAGCAGCCGACAGGGATCCGAGCCCCAGCATTTT. Amino acid sequence: CASSRQGSEPQHF.

Within the sample, this clone is medium-sized. The chain joins TRBV27 to TRBJ1-1, with 7 bases aligning to TRBD1. Trimming cost V 5 bases and J 0 bases; bases outside gene matches: 15. Per germline, CDR1 MNHEY and CDR2 SMNVEV (reference sequence). The CDR3 is 18 amino acids. CDR3 protein: CASSRQITTGTVNTEAFF. The CDR3 bases are TGTGCCAGCAGTCGCCAGATTACAACCGGGACAGTGAACACTGAAGCTTTCTTT.

V usage is TRBV12-3 or TRBV12-4 and J usage is TRBJ1-5; perhaps TRBD1 as D (5 bases). With 3 bases removed from V and 5 bases from J, the gap between germline ends came to 5 bases. This CDR3 spans 12 amino acids. In nucleotides, the CDR3 is TGTGCCAGCAGTTTCAGGGATCAGCCCCAGCATTTT. This encodes CASSFRDQPQHF.

This clone was observed many times. The J gene is TRBJ1-6, the V gene TRBV5-1; the D is unclear. The CDR3 runs 16 residues. Trimming shortened V by 0 bases and J by 0 bases, and 7 bases separated the two germline ends. Germline V gives CDR1 SGHRS, CDR2 YFSETQ. The CDR3: CASSLDESSYNSPLHF. The CDR3 coding sequence is TGCGCCAGCAGCTTGGACGAGAGCTCCTATAATTCACCCCTCCACTTT.

The chain recombines TRBV15 with TRBJ1-1, with D unresolved. This CDR3 contains 15 residues. Per germline, CDR1 LNHNV and CDR2 YYDKDF (reference sequence). The V end lost 1 base, the J end lost 0 bases, and 9 bases lay between the germline ends. The CDR3 DNA follows: TGTGCCACCAGCAGAGGAAGGGAGATGAACACTGAAGCTTTCTTT. Encoded protein: CATSRGREMNTEAFF.

A single count supports this clone. The chain's CDR3 is CASSQLAGTDAKLFF. For the CDR3, the DNA is TGTGCCAGCAGCCAACTGGCTGGGACAGATGCAAAACTGTTTTTT. This sequence joins TRBV3-1 (or the pseudogene TRBV3-2) and TRBJ1-4, with TRBD1 matching over 7 bases. CDR3 size: 15 residues. Germline assignment: CDR1 LGHDT and CDR2 YNNKEL (reference sequence). The J segment lost 10 bases and the V segment lost 2 bases, leaving 10 bases of the junction unmatched.

This clone was seen a few times. The genes are TRBV28 and TRBJ1-5; no clear D. CDR3 size: 14 residues. CDR1 is MDHEN and CDR2 is SYDVKM in the germline V gene. Trimming cost V 2 bases and J 3 bases, with 8 bases left between them. CDR3 DNA sequence: TGTGCCAGCAGTTTAGCAACAATCAATCAGCCCCAGCATTTT. Translated, it gives CASSLATINQPQHF.

The V gene is TRBV5-5, the J gene TRBJ2-2; 9 bases map to TRBD2. Germline CDR1 reads SGHKS; CDR2 reads YYEKEE (reference sequence). Trimming cost V 5 bases and J 5 bases; bases outside gene matches: 10. The CDR3 spans 16 residues. CDR3 protein: CASSSSGGRRTGELFF. Here the CDR3 DNA reads TGTGCCAGCAGTTCCAGCGGGGGGCGGAGAACCGGGGAGCTGTTTTTT.

This clone was detected once. The chain recombines TRBV18 with TRBJ2-5; D ambiguous. Trimming took off 6 bases at V and 3 bases at J, with 14 bases between the two ends. Germline loops: CDR1 KGHSH, CDR2 LQKENI. The CDR3 totals 14 residues. CDR3 nucleotide sequence: TGTGCCAGCTCGCATACCGGTACCAAAGAGACCCAGTACTTC. This gives the protein CASSHTGTKETQYF.

This clone was seen a few times. CDR3 bases: TGTGCCAGCAGTGACTCTTATTCAATTTTGCGTTACCAAGAGACCCAGTACTTC. It yields the protein CASSDSYSILRYQETQYF. The chain uses TRBV6-4 and TRBJ2-5, with D unresolved. Germline V gene data show CDR1 as MRHNA and CDR2 as SNTAGT. V was cut by 0 bases and J by 0 bases, with 17 bases left in between. This CDR3 comprises 18 residues.

The V gene is TRBV18, the J gene TRBJ1-5; the match to TRBD1 covers 8 bases. The CDR3 is 16 residues long. Germline V gene sequence: CDR1 KGHSH, CDR2 LQKENI. V gave up 4 bases and J gave up 0 bases; unmatched junction bases: 5. The CDR3 DNA reads as TGTGCCAGCTCACTCCAGGGGGCCACTAGCAATCAGCCCCAGCATTTT. Protein: CASSLQGATSNQPQHF.

A single count supports this clone. The rearrangement joins TRBV15 to TRBJ2-4; no definite D call. Germline V gene lookup returns CDR1 LNHNV and CDR2 YYDKDF (reference sequence). This CDR3 comprises 16 residues. V lost 0 bases to trimming and J lost 1 base, with 10 bases between them. The chain's CDR3 is CATSRDRAGAKNIQYF. CDR3 bases: TGTGCCACCAGCAGAGATCGAGCCGGGGCCAAAAACATTCAGTACTTC.

This chain uses TRBV9 with TRBJ2-5, with 7 nucleotides matching TRBD1. Germline CDR1 reads SGDLS; CDR2 reads YYNGEE. CDR3 length: 14 amino acids. The J segment lost 5 bases and the V segment lost 0 bases, leaving 4 bases of the junction unmatched. The CDR3 coding sequence is TGTGCCAGCAGCGTAGGTTGGGGACAGGAGACCCAGTACTTC. Its protein product is CASSVGWGQETQYF.

The gene calls are TRBV3-1 (or the pseudogene TRBV3-2) and TRBJ1-6; 8 nucleotides agree with TRBD1. Per germline, CDR1 LGHDT and CDR2 YNNKEL (reference sequence). The CDR3 extends over 17 amino acids. The V segment lost 5 bases and the J segment 5 bases; nucleotides outside the gene matches: 11. This CDR3 is CASSTPRGRGNNSPLHF. The CDR3 region has the DNA TGTGCCAGCAGCACACCCAGGGGGCGCGGAAATAATTCACCCCTCCACTTT.

The rearrangement uses TRBV6-5 and TRBJ2-1; TRBD2 might be the D (6 bases). V was clipped by 2 bases and J by 7 bases, with 6 bases between them. Germline lookup yields CDR1 MNHEY and CDR2 SVGAGI. The CDR3 is made up of 12 amino acids. The CDR3 reads CASSYGGNEQFF. For the CDR3, the DNA is TGTGCCAGCAGTTACGGGGGGAATGAGCAGTTCTTC.

V usage is TRBV6-1 and J usage is TRBJ1-3; no definite D call. Germline values: CDR1 MNHNS, CDR2 SASEGT. This CDR3 region has 16 residues. Trimming took 3 bases from V and 0 from J, leaving 12 bases between them. CDR3 DNA: TGTGCCAGCAGTGAGGCGACTCCGAGCTCTGGAAACACCATATATTTT. Translating gives CASSEATPSSGNTIYF.